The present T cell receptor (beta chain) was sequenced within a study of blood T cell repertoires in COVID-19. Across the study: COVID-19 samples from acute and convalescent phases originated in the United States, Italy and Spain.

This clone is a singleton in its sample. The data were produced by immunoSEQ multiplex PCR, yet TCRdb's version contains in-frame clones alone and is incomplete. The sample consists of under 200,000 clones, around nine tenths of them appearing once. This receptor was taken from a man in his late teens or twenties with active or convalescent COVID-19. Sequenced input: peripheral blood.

The CDR3 sequence: CASSIQGLAFF. CDR3 sequence (DNA): TGTGCCAGTAGTATACAGGGTTTGGCTTTCTTT. The rearrangement uses TRBV19 and TRBJ1-1; D is perhaps TRBD1 (5 bases). The germline CDR1 and CDR2 sequences are LNHDA and SQIVND (reference sequence). Trimming removed 2 bases at V and 11 bases at J, with 9 bases between. The CDR3 consists of 11 residues.